These 22 T cell receptor beta chains were sequenced from one sample in a study of cytomegalovirus exposure and HLA in healthy donors. The primer mix had 60 Vbeta and 13 Jbeta primers. Generated by immunoSEQ multiplex PCR, the TCRdb table keeps only in-frame clones and is missing some. The sample has about 160,000 clones; around 72% are singletons. Sequencing input: PBMCs. Source of these receptors: a female donor in good health and CMV-seronegative.

The chain carries TRBV7-2 and TRBJ2-7; 7 nucleotides line up with TRBD2. The CDR3 consists of 13 residues. Trimming took 5 bases from V and 4 from J; bases not matched to a gene: 5. The germline V gene encodes CDR1 SGHTA and CDR2 FQGNSA. The CDR3 region is CASSPGGGYEQYF. CDR3 coding DNA: TGTGCCAGCAGCCCTGGGGGGGGATACGAGCAGTACTTC.

J is TRBJ2-1 and V is TRBV6-5; maybe TRBD2 (5 bases). V was pared by 6 bases and J by 6 bases, with 15 bases between. The germline V gene encodes CDR1 MNHEY and CDR2 SVGAGI. CDR3 length: 14 residues. This CDR3 is CASSSRGQFNEQFF. CDR3 nucleotide sequence: TGTGCCAGCAGCTCCCGCGGGCAGTTCAATGAGCAGTTCTTC.

This clone has more than one count but fewer than ten. The chain carries TRBV7-9 and TRBJ1-2; 7 bases line up with TRBD1. The V gene's germline CDR1 is SEHNR and CDR2 FQNEAQ (reference sequence). CDR3 length: 12 residues. Trimming cost V 7 bases and J 8 bases; bases outside gene matches: 7. The CDR3 bases are TGTGCCAGCACAGGGGCCAGGGGGGGCTACACCTTC. Translated, it gives CASTGARGGYTF.

This sequence joins TRBV27 and TRBJ2-4, with 9 bases fitting TRBD1. V trimming: 6 bases; J trimming: 3 bases; junction bases outside the gene matches: 9. Germline V gene data show CDR1 as MNHEY and CDR2 as SMNVEV (reference sequence). The CDR3 is 16 amino acids. CDR3 residues: CASRMTGGASKNIQYF. The CDR3 bases are TGTGCCAGCAGGATGACAGGGGGGGCTAGCAAAAACATTCAGTACTTC.

The V and J genes are TRBV4-1 and TRBJ2-2; 14 positions agree with TRBD2. CDR3 length equals 16 residues. Germline loops: CDR1 MGHRA, CDR2 YSYEKL. With V trimmed by 6 bases and J by 6 bases, 6 bases remained unmatched. The DNA for the CDR3 is TGCGCCAGCAGTCTAAAGGGACTAGCGGGAGCCGGGGAGCTGTTTTTT. Protein: CASSLKGLAGAGELFF.

This chain joins TRBV7-9 and TRBJ2-7, with a possible D match to TRBD2 (5 bases). The germline CDR1 and CDR2 sequences are SEHNR and FQNEAQ (reference sequence). Trimming took 5 bases from V and 7 from J, leaving 24 bases between them. The CDR3 has 16 amino acids. CDR3 in amino acids: CASSPLRTFPPGEQYF. In nucleotides, the CDR3 is TGTGCCAGCAGCCCTCTTCGGACTTTTCCGCCGGGTGAGCAGTACTTC.

This clone was seen just once. The chain recombines TRBV14 with TRBJ2-5; 9 bases map to TRBD1. CDR1 is SGHDN and CDR2 is FVKESK in the germline V gene. CDR3 length: 15 amino acids. Trimming cost V 5 bases and J 5 bases; bases outside gene matches: 9. CDR3 region: CASSSPGTGKETQYF. The CDR3 region has the DNA TGTGCCAGCAGCTCTCCGGGGACAGGGAAGGAGACCCAGTACTTC.

The chain joins TRBV7-9 to TRBJ1-3; 7 nucleotides align to TRBD1. The germline V gene encodes CDR1 SEHNR and CDR2 FQNEAQ (reference sequence). V shed 5 bases and J 0 bases; nucleotides not matched to a gene: 7. This CDR3 is 16 amino acids long. Here the CDR3 reads CASSARQGRSGNTIYF. The DNA for the CDR3 is TGTGCCAGCAGCGCCAGACAGGGCCGCTCTGGAAACACCATATATTTT.

This clone showed up just once. The chain links TRBV5-1 to TRBJ2-7, with D possibly TRBD2 on 5 matching bases. Germline loops: CDR1 SGHRS, CDR2 YFSETQ. Trimming removed 4 bases from V and 0 bases from J, with 17 bases in between. The CDR3 extends over 16 amino acids. CDR3 residues: CASSPRSGIGSYEQYF. DNA for the CDR3: TGCGCCAGCAGCCCTCGATCGGGAATTGGCTCCTACGAGCAGTACTTC.

The V call is TRBV6-6, the J call TRBJ1-5, with a possible D match to TRBD1 (6 bases). Trimming took off 8 bases at V and 3 bases at J, with 14 bases between the two ends. This CDR3 has 14 residues. Germline CDR1 reads MNHNY; CDR2 reads SVGAGI (reference sequence). The CDR3 DNA reads TGTGCCAGCGGGCCCCAGGGGTCCAATCAGCCCCAGCATTTT. It specifies CASGPQGSNQPQHF.

The chain combines TRBV4-2 with TRBJ2-3; TRBD2 agrees at 10 bases. This CDR3 region has 18 residues. The junction had 9 bases not matched to a gene; V was cut back by 1 base and J by 2 bases. Germline CDR1 LGHNA, CDR2 YNFKEQ. The CDR3 DNA sequence: TGTGCCAGCAGCCAAGGGTTTAGGACTAGCGGAACCACAGATACGCAGTATTTT. The encoded protein is CASSQGFRTSGTTDTQYF.

This clone was seen more than once but under ten times. The chain uses TRBV6-1 and TRBJ2-5; 8 positions agree with TRBD1. Losses at the gene ends were 8 bases for V and 1 base for J; bases not matched to a gene: 9. CDR1 is MNHNS, CDR2 SASEGT, per germline. There are 15 residues in the CDR3. The CDR3 sequence is CASANDRGRQETQYF. CDR3 sequence (DNA): TGTGCCAGCGCTAATGACAGGGGCCGCCAAGAGACCCAGTACTTC.

This clone is a singleton in its sample. V usage is TRBV4-1 and J usage is TRBJ2-5; the match to TRBD2 covers 7 bases. The DNA matches TRBJ2-7 better at its end, which makes the J call doubtful. The CDR3 extends over 15 amino acids. The germline V gene encodes CDR1 MGHRA and CDR2 YSYEKL. This CDR3 reads CASSQESTSRYEQYF. The CDR3 DNA reads as TGCGCCAGCAGCCAAGAATCGACTAGCCGGTACGAGCAGTACTTC.

The chain has TRBV7-6 and TRBJ2-2; 8 bases are a match to TRBD2. V lost 5 bases to trimming and J lost 4 bases; unmatched junction nucleotides: 3. The CDR3 length is 14 residues. Germline V CDR1 and CDR2: SGHVS, FNYEAQ. The CDR3 here is CASSRSGATGELFF. In nucleotides, the CDR3 is TGTGCCAGCAGCCGTAGCGGGGCCACCGGGGAGCTGTTTTTT. The full variable domain, in which reference TRBV7-6 and TRBJ2-2 provide the parts outside the CDR3, is GAGVSQSPRYKVTKRGQDVALRCDPISGHVSLYWYRQALGQGPEFLTYFNYEAQQDKSGLPNDRFSAERPEGSISTLTIQRTEQRDSAMYRCASSRSGATGELFFGEGSRLTVL.

Only one count was recorded for this clone. The chain links TRBV4-3 to TRBJ1-6; TRBD1 agrees at 7 bases. Losses at the gene ends were 2 bases for V and 10 bases for J; bases not matched to a gene: 11. The CDR3 covers 16 residues. Germline V gene sequence: CDR1 LGHNA, CDR2 YSLEER. The CDR3 DNA follows: TGCGCCAGCAGCCAATTGACAGGGAGAATTCGATCACCCCTCCACTTT. Translation: CASSQLTGRIRSPLHF.

The chain carries TRBV18 and TRBJ1-5; 8 bases are a match to TRBD1. CDR1 is KGHSH and CDR2 is LQKENI in the germline V gene. The CDR3 runs 17 residues. V dropped 0 bases and J dropped 2; count of bases not matched to a gene: 6. The CDR3 reads CASSPPWGQDRNQPQHF. CDR3 sequence (DNA): TGTGCCAGCTCACCACCGTGGGGACAGGACCGCAATCAGCCCCAGCATTTT. Drawing the rest from reference TRBV18 and TRBJ1-5, the complete variable domain is NAGVMQNPRHLVRRRGQEARLRCSPMKGHSHVYWYRQLPEEGLKFMVYLQKENIIDESGMPKERFSAEFPKEGPSILRIQQVVRGDSAAYFCASSPPWGQDRNQPQHFGDGTRLSIL.

This clone was seen a handful of times. V and J are TRBV10-3 and TRBJ2-1; 10 bases align to TRBD2. CDR1 and CDR2 from the germline V gene are ENHRY and SYGVKD. This CDR3 region has 17 residues. The trim removed 0 bases at V and 2 bases at J, leaving 4 bases unmatched. Here the CDR3 reads CAISESASGGPYNEQFF. CDR3 DNA sequence: TGTGCCATCAGTGAGTCGGCTAGCGGGGGACCCTACAATGAGCAGTTCTTC.

The chain carries TRBV9 and TRBJ2-3; 8 bases map to TRBD2. The junction had 12 bases not matched to a gene; V was cut back by 4 bases and J by 5 bases. The CDR3 runs to 16 residues. Germline V lookup: CDR1 SGDLS, CDR2 YYNGEE. Written as DNA, the CDR3 is TGTGCCAGCAGCTCAACAAGCGGGAGTTACGGAGATACGCAGTATTTT. This encodes CASSSTSGSYGDTQYF.

This clone was seen a handful of times. The gene calls are TRBV29-1 and TRBJ2-7; 9 bases map to TRBD1. V lost 6 bases and J lost 6; bases outside the gene matches: 9. There are 13 residues in the CDR3. CDR1 is SQVTM and CDR2 is ANQGSEA in the germline V gene. CDR3: CSVDGQGNSEQYF. CDR3 DNA sequence: TGCAGCGTGGATGGACAGGGGAATAGCGAGCAGTACTTC.

This clone has a handful of counts. The V gene is TRBV6-5, the J gene TRBJ2-7, with 10 bases aligning to TRBD2. Per the germline V gene, CDR1 is MNHEY and CDR2 is SVGAGI. V lost 6 bases and J lost 3; bases outside the gene matches: 8. The CDR3 has 15 amino acids. The CDR3 sequence: CASSLGASGSYEQYF. For the CDR3, the DNA is TGTGCCAGCAGCCTCGGTGCTAGCGGGAGCTACGAGCAGTACTTC.

CDR3 in DNA: TGTGCCAGCAGATCAGGAACCCGTTCCCTCGTTTCACCCCTCCACTTT. It is translated as CASRSGTRSLVSPLHF. This chain uses TRBV2 with TRBJ1-6; D is unresolved. The CDR3 spans 16 residues. Per germline, CDR1 SNHLY and CDR2 FYNNEI. Trimming cost V 6 bases and J 9 bases, with 21 bases left between them.

In this sample, this clone turned up a few times. A junction end diverges from the germline sequence, so it may reflect a read error. The chain employs TRBV5-6 and TRBJ1-1; D call uncertain. The CDR3 covers 12 residues. CDR1 and CDR2 from the germline V gene are SGHDT and YYEEEE. CDR3 DNA sequence: TGTGCCAGCAGCTTGGCGAGGGCTGAGGCTTTCTTT. It encodes CASSLARAEAFF. Based on the CDR3 plus reference TRBV5-6 and TRBJ1-1, the full variable domain is DAGVTQSPTHLIKTRGQQVTLRCSPKSGHDTVSWYQQALGQGPQFIFQYYEEEERQRGNFPDRFSGHQFPNYSSELNVNALLLGDSALYLCASSLARAEAFFGQGTRLTVV.